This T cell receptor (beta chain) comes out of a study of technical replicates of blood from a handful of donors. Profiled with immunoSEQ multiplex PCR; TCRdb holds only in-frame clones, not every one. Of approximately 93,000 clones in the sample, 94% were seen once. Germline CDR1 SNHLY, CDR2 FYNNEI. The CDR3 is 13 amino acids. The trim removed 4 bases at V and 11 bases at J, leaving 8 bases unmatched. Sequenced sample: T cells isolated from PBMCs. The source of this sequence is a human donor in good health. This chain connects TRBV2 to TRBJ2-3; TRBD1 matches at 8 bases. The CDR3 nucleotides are TGTGCCAGCAGTGTCGTTTCCGGGACAGGGCAGTATTTT. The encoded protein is CASSVVSGTGQYF.